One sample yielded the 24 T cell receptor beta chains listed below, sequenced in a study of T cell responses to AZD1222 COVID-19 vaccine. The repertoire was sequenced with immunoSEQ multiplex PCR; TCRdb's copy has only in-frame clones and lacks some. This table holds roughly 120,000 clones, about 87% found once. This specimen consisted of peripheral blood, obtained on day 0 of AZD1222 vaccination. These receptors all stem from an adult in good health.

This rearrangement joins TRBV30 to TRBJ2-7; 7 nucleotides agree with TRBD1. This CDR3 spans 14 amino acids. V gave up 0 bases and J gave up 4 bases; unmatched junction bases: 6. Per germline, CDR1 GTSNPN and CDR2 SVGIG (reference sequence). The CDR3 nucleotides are TGTGCCTGGAGTGTTCGGACAGGCCCTTACGAGCAGTACTTC. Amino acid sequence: CAWSVRTGPYEQYF.

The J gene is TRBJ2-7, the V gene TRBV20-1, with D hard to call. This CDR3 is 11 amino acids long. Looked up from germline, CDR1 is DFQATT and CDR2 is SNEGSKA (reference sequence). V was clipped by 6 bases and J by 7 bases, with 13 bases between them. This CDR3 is CSAALVREQYF. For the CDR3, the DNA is TGCAGTGCCGCCCTGGTCAGGGAGCAGTACTTC.

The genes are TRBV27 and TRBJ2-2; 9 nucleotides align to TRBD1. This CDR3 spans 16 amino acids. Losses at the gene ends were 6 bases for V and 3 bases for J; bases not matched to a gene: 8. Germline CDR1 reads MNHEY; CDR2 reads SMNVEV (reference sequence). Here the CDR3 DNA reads TGTGCCAGCAGCCGCGGAGGACAGGGGTACACCGGGGAGCTGTTTTTT. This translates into CASSRGGQGYTGELFF.

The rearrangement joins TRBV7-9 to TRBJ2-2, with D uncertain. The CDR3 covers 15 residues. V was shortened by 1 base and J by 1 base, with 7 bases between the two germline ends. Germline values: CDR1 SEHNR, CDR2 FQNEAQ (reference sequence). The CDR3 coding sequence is TGTGCCAGCAGCTTAGAGGCCGGGAACACCGGGGAGCTGTTTTTT. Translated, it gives CASSLEAGNTGELFF.

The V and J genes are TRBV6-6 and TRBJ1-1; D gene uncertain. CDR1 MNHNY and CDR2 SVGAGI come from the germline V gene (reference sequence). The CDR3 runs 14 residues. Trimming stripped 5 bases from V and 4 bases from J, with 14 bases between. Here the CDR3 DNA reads TGTGCCAGCAGTGCGGACGCATACCTCACTGAAGCTTTCTTT. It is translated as CASSADAYLTEAFF.

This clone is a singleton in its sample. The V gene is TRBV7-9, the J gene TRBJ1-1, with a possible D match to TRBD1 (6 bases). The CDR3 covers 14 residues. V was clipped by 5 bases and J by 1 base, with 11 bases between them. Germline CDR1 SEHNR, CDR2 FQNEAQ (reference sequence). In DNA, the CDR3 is TGTGCCAGCAGCCTGAGGGACACGAACACTGAAGCTTTCTTT. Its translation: CASSLRDTNTEAFF.

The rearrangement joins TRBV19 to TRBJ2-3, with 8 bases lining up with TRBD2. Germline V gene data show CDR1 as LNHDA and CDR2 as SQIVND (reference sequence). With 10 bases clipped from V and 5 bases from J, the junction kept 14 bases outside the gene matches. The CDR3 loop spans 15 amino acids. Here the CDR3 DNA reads TGTGCCACCCAGCCGTACGGGGGGGCGGGAGATACGCAGTATTTT. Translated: CATQPYGGAGDTQYF.

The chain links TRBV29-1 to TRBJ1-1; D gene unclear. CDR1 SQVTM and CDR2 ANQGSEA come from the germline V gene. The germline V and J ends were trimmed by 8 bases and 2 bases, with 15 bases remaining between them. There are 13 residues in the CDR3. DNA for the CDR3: TGCAGCACCATGGACCGATCAAACACTGAAGCTTTCTTT. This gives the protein CSTMDRSNTEAFF.

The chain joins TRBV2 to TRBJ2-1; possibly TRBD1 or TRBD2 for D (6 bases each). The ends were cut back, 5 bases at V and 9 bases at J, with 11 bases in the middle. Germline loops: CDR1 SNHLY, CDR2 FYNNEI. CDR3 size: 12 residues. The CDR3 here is CASSKQGGEQFF. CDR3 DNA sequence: TGTGCCAGCAGTAAACAGGGAGGTGAGCAGTTCTTC.

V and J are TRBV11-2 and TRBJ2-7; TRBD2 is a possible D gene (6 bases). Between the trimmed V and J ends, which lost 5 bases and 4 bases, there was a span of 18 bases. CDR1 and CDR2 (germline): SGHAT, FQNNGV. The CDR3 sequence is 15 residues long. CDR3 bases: TGTGCCAGCAGCCATCCGGGGCTAGCGAAGTACGAGCAGTACTTC. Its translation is CASSHPGLAKYEQYF.

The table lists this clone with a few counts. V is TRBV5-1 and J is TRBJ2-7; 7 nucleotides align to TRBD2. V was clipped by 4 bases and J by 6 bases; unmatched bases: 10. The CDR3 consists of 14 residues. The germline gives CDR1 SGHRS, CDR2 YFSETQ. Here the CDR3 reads CASSPAGTTFEQYF. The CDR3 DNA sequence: TGCGCCAGCAGCCCCGCCGGGACTACCTTCGAGCAGTACTTC.

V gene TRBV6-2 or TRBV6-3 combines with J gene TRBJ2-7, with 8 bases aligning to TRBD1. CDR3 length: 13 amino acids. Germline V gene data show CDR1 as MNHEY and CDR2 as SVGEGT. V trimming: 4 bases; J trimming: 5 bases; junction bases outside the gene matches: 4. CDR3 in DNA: TGTGCCAGCAGTTGGGGACAGGCCAACGAGCAGTACTTC. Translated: CASSWGQANEQYF.

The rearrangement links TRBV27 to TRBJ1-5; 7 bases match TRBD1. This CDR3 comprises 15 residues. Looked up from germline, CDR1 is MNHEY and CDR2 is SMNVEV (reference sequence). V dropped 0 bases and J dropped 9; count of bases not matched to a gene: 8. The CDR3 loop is CASSLSGTGVRPQHF. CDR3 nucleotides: TGTGCCAGCAGTTTATCGGGAACAGGGGTACGGCCCCAGCATTTT.

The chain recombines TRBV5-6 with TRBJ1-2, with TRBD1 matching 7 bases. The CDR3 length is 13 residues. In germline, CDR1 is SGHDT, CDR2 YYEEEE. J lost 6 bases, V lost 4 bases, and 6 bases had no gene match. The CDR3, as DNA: TGTGCCAGCAGCCCCAGGGGGGCCGATGGCTACACCTTC. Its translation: CASSPRGADGYTF. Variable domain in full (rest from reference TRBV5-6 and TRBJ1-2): DAGVTQSPTHLIKTRGQQVTLRCSPKSGHDTVSWYQQALGQGPQFIFQYYEEEERQRGNFPDRFSGHQFPNYSSELNVNALLLGDSALYLCASSPRGADGYTFGSGTRLTVV.

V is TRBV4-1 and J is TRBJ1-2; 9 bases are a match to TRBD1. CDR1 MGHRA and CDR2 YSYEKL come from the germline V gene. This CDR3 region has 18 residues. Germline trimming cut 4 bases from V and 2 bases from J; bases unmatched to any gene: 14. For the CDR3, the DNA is TGCGCCAGCAGCCCGCAGGGTGGGCCGGGACAGGGAAACTATGGCTACACCTTC. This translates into CASSPQGGPGQGNYGYTF.

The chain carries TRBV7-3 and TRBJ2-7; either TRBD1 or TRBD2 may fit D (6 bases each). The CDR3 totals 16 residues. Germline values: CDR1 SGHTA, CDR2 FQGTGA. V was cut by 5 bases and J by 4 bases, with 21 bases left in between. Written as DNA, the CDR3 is TGTGCCAGCAGCCCGCCGGGGGCTCAGGGTAGGTACGAGCAGTACTTC. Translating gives CASSPPGAQGRYEQYF.

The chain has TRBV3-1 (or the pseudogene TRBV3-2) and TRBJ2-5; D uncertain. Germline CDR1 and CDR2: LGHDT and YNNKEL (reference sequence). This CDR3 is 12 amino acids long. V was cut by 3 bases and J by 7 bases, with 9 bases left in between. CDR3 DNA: TGTGCCAGCAGCCACATGAGCGCGACCCAGTACTTC. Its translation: CASSHMSATQYF.

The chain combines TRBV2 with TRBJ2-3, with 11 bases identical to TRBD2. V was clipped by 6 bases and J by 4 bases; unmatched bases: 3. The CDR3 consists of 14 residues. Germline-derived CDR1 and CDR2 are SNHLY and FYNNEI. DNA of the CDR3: TGTGCCAGCAGGCTAGCGGGAGGTTCAGATACGCAGTATTTT. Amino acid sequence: CASRLAGGSDTQYF. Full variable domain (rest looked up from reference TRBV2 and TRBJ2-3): EPEVTQTPSHQVTQMGQEVILRCVPISNHLYFYWYRQILGQKVEFLVSFYNNEISEKSEIFDDQFSVERPDGSNFTLKIRSTKLEDSAMYFCASRLAGGSDTQYFGPGTRLTVL.

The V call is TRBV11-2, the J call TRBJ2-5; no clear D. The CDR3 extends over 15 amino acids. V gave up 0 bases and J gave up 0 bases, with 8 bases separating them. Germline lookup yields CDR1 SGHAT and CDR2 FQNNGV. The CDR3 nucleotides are TGTGCCAGCAGCTTAGATCCTCGAGACCAAGAGACCCAGTACTTC. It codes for CASSLDPRDQETQYF.

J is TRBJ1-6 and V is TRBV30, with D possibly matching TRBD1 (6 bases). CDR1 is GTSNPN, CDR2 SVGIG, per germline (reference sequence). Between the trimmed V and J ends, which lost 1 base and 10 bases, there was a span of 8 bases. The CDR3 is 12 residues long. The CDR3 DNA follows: TGTGCCTGGAGTGACAGGGAATCACCCCTCCACTTT. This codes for CAWSDRESPLHF.

Written as DNA, the CDR3 is TGTGCCAGCAGTTCCCCGACGGGGTTCGGGTACTACGAGCAGTACTTC. Protein: CASSSPTGFGYYEQYF. The chain uses TRBV6-5 and TRBJ2-7; maybe TRBD2 (5 bases). The CDR3 has 16 amino acids. V lost 4 bases and J lost 3, with 19 bases in between. Germline loops: CDR1 MNHEY, CDR2 SVGAGI.

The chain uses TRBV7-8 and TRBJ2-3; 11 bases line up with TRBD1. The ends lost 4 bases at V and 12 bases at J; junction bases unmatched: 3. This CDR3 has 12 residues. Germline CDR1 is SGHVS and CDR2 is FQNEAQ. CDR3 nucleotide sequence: TGTGCCAGCAGCTCGGGACAGGGGGGCCAGTATTTT. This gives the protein CASSSGQGGQYF.

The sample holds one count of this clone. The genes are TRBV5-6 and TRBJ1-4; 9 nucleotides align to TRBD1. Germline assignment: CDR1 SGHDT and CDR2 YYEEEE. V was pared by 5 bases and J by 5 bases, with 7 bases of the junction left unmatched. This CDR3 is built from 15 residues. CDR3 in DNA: TGTGCCAGCAGTGGGCCCGGGACAGGGAATGAAAAACTGTTTTTT. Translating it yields CASSGPGTGNEKLFF.

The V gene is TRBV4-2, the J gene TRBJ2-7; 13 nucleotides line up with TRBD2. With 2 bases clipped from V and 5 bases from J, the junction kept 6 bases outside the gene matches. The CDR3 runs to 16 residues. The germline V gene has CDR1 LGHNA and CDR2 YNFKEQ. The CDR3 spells CASSQWTSGSIDEQYF. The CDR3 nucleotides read TGTGCCAGCAGCCAATGGACTAGCGGGAGTATCGACGAGCAGTACTTC.